The rows below give T cell receptor beta chains drawn from one sample of a study of T cells after yellow fever vaccination. TCRdb re-derived calls from the 5' RACE reads in MiXCR, one entry per CDR3 protein. The table shows 350,000 to 450,000 distinct CDR3 sequences, with approximately 5.7% occurring only once. The material sequenced was PBMCs, taken 5 days after the yellow fever booster vaccination. These receptors were collected from a man aged 25 to 45 who received the YFV17D yellow fever vaccine. Both conserved end residues are part of each CDR3. The D gene is left open where the match is weak. A row's size may be missing; if present it is once, few, many or a size class.

. TRBJ2-1 TRBV24-1 . TGTGCCACCAGTGACAGTCGGACAGCAAATGAGCAGTTCTTC CATSDSRTANEQFF
. TRBJ2-5 TRBV20-1 few TGCAGTGCTGACCCAAACGACTCCTCAGGGGAGACCCAGTACTTC CSADPNDSSGETQYF
. TRBJ2-5 TRBV12-3/TRBV12-4 many TGTGCCAGCAGCACCTTAGGGCAGGGAAGAGAGACCCAGTACTTC CASSTLGQGRETQYF
. TRBJ2-4 TRBV10-1 . TGCGCCAGCAGTGACTCTAGTGAACCCAAAAACATTCAGTACTTC CASSDSSEPKNIQYF
TRBD1 TRBJ1-2 TRBV4-3 few TGCGCCAGCAGCCACGGGGAGGGACAGCTCTACACCTTC CASSHGEGQLYTF
. TRBJ2-3 TRBV12-3/TRBV12-4 many TGTGCCAGCAGTCCCCCGATGAGGGCAGATACGCAGTATTTT CASSPPMRADTQYF
. TRBJ2-1 TRBV5-1 many TGCGCCAGCAGCTTGGGGCGAGCAGAGGGTGAGCAGTTCTTC CASSLGRAEGEQFF
. TRBJ1-1 TRBV30 few TGTGCCTGGAGTGGCCAGCTTAACACTGAAGCTTTCTTT CAWSGQLNTEAFF
. TRBJ2-2 TRBV20-1 few TGCAGTGCTAGGGCCCTTTGGGGTAGCGGGAACACCGGGGAGCTGTTTTTT CSARALWGSGNTGELFF
. TRBJ2-2 TRBV30 many TGTGCCTGGAGTGTCTCCGGGGAGCTGTTTTTT CAWSVSGELFF
. TRBJ2-7 TRBV7-2 many TGTGCCAGCAGCACCTTCAGGGATGCCCGGGAGCAGTACTTC CASSTFRDAREQYF
. TRBJ1-1 TRBV5-1 . TGCGCCAGCAGCGACACGGGCACTGAAGCTTTCTTT CASSDTGTEAFF
TRBD2 TRBJ2-4 TRBV4-2 many TGTGCCAGCAGCCAAGGACTAGCGGGAGCCAAAAACATTCAGTACTTC CASSQGLAGAKNIQYF
TRBD2 TRBJ2-1 TRBV3-1 many TGTGCCAGCAGCCGCAGACTAGCTAGCGATGAGCAGTTCTTC CASSRRLASDEQFF
TRBD1 TRBJ2-7 TRBV28 . TGTGCCAGCACGACACAGGGGGTCTACGAGCAGTACTTC CASTTQGVYEQYF
TRBD2 TRBJ2-5 TRBV7-9 many TGTGCCAGCAGCTCAACTAGCGGCCAAGAGACCCAGTACTTC CASSSTSGQETQYF
TRBD2 TRBJ2-1 TRBV9 . TGTGCCAGCAGCTCTGGGGGTCTAGCGGGCTCCTACAATGAGCAGTTCTTC CASSSGGLAGSYNEQFF
TRBD2 TRBJ2-2 TRBV7-2 . TGTGCCAGCAGCAAGGGACTAGCGCTCCCCGGGGAGCTGTTTTTT CASSKGLALPGELFF
TRBD1 TRBJ2-7 TRBV29-1 many TGCAGCGTTGAAGTTGACAGGGGGCCCTACGAGCAGTACTTC CSVEVDRGPYEQYF
. TRBJ2-1 TRBV7-3 few TGTGCCAGCAGCTTATACGGCGGATACAATGAGCAGTTCTTC CASSLYGGYNEQFF
TRBD1 TRBJ2-7 TRBV29-1 few TGCAGCGTCGCCGGGACAGGGAAGACCTACGAGCAGTACTTC CSVAGTGKTYEQYF
TRBD1 TRBJ2-3 TRBV6-5 many TGTGCCAGCAGTTACCGGACAGGGGCAGATACGCAGTATTTT CASSYRTGADTQYF
. TRBJ2-7 TRBV6-5 few TGTGCCAGCAGTTACTGGCAGGGCGCCTTCTACGAGCAGTACTTC CASSYWQGAFYEQYF
. TRBJ2-7 TRBV24-1 few TGTGCCATCGCGGGACCGCCGACCTACGAGCAGTACTTC CAIAGPPTYEQYF
. TRBJ2-5 TRBV20-1 once TGCAGTGCTAGAGGGGGGAGGAGTTTCCGAGAGACCCAGTACTTC CSARGGRSFRETQYF
. TRBJ2-3 TRBV4-2 . TGTGCCAGCAGCACCACCAGCCTAGCCACAGATACGCAGTATTTT CASSTTSLATDTQYF
TRBD1 TRBJ2-5 TRBV5-5 many TGTGCCAGCAGCGCCGCCGGGACAGGGGGAGGGGAGACCCAGTACTTC CASSAAGTGGGETQYF
. TRBJ2-3 TRBV5-1 . TGCGCCAGCCGGGAGACGCGGGGCACAGATACGCAGTATTTT CASRETRGTDTQYF
. TRBJ2-7 TRBV30 many TGTGCCTGGAGGGGTTCATCACGATTTGAGCAGTACTTC CAWRGSSRFEQYF
. TRBJ2-7 TRBV7-2 . TGTGCCAGCAGCTCTGGGGCGGTTGAGTACTTC CASSSGAVEYF
TRBD2 TRBJ2-1 TRBV20-1 few TGCAGTGCGCCAAGGACTAGCGGGAGGTTTACGGAGCAGTTCTTC CSAPRTSGRFTEQFF
TRBD2 TRBJ2-1 TRBV5-5 . TGTGCCAGCAGCTTGTCTAGCGGGAGTTTGGAGCAGTTCTTC CASSLSSGSLEQFF
TRBD1 TRBJ2-5 TRBV5-1 . TGCGCCAGCAGCTTGGACAGGGGGCGGACCCAGTACTTC CASSLDRGRTQYF
TRBD2 TRBJ2-1 TRBV19 many TGTGCCAGTAGTATAGAAGCAGCGGGGGCATACAATGAGCAGTTCTTC CASSIEAAGAYNEQFF
TRBD1 TRBJ1-4 TRBV5-4 few TGTGCCAGCAGCTTGCACCGGGAGGGGGCTGAAAAACTGTTTTTT CASSLHREGAEKLFF